These 25 T cell receptor beta chains were sequenced from one sample in a study of blood T cell repertoires in COVID-19. Measured with immunoSEQ multiplex PCR; TCRdb has only the in-frame clones, and not every one. The sample shows around 250,000 clones, approximately 86% of them seen only once. Material: PBMCs or T cells enriched from blood (not recorded which). The receptors shown here come from a woman aged 45-60 years who had recovered from COVID-19.

The V and J genes are TRBV24-1 and TRBJ2-1; 9 positions agree with TRBD2. V was clipped by 7 bases and J by 6 bases; unmatched bases: 9. The CDR3 totals 15 residues. The germline V gene has CDR1 KGHDR and CDR2 SFDVKD. CDR3 residues: CATSRPGTSSNEQFF. CDR3 bases: TGTGCCACCAGCCGGCCCGGGACTAGCAGCAATGAGCAGTTCTTC.

This sequence joins TRBV5-5 and TRBJ2-1; 7 bases are a match to TRBD1. V shed 4 bases, J shed 3 bases, and the junction held 10 bases outside the gene matches. CDR3 length: 16 amino acids. CDR1 and CDR2 from the germline V gene are SGHKS and YYEKEE (reference sequence). The DNA of the CDR3 is TGTGCCAGCAGCGCTAAGACAGGGTGGGACTACAATGAGCAGTTCTTC. Translating it yields CASSAKTGWDYNEQFF.

This clone was seen only a few times. The chain employs TRBV5-1 and TRBJ1-1, with a weak D call TRBD1 (5 bases). The CDR3 spans 14 residues. Per the germline V gene, CDR1 is SGHRS and CDR2 is YFSETQ. Trimming left V 4 bases short and J 5 bases short, with 15 bases between. The CDR3 DNA reads TGCGCCAGCAGCGTGGGGGGAGCGGGAACTGAAGCTTTCTTT. As protein: CASSVGGAGTEAFF.

V and J are TRBV18 and TRBJ1-4; D not resolved. Germline lookup yields CDR1 KGHSH and CDR2 LQKENI. The CDR3 has 13 residues. Here the CDR3 reads CVSRASTNEKLFF. The CDR3 nucleotides read TGTGTAAGCCGTGCCTCAACTAATGAAAAACTGTTTTTT.

CDR3 loop: CASSLGVTGPTYEQYF. The CDR3 DNA reads as TGTGCCAGCAGCTTAGGGGTGACAGGACCCACCTACGAGCAGTACTTC. The chain carries TRBV5-4 and TRBJ2-7; D is possibly TRBD1 (6 bases). The CDR3 extends over 16 amino acids. V was clipped by 2 bases and J by 2 bases, with 17 bases between them. Germline assignment: CDR1 SGHNT and CDR2 YYREEE (reference sequence).

The rearrangement joins TRBV11-2 to TRBJ1-4; possibly TRBD1 for D (6 bases). V lost 0 bases to trimming and J lost 7 bases, with 12 bases between them. The CDR3 extends over 15 amino acids. Germline loops: CDR1 SGHAT, CDR2 FQNNGV. The CDR3 here is CASSLEGALIEKLFF. CDR3 nucleotide sequence: TGTGCCAGCAGCTTAGAGGGGGCGCTAATTGAAAAACTGTTTTTT.

CDR3 in amino acids: CASSKGVDYGYTF. The CDR3 nucleotides read TGTGCCAGCAGTAAGGGGGTCGACTATGGCTACACCTTC. The chain couples TRBV27 to TRBJ1-2; TRBD1 is a possible D gene (6 bases). The germline V and J ends were trimmed by 5 bases and 3 bases, with 10 bases remaining between them. This CDR3 has 13 amino acids. The germline V gene has CDR1 MNHEY and CDR2 SMNVEV (reference sequence).

In its sample, this clone was seen a few times. The chain combines TRBV4-3 with TRBJ1-1, with 10 bases identical to TRBD1. V was clipped by 1 base and J by 3 bases; unmatched bases: 2. This CDR3 contains 15 residues. Germline CDR1 is LGHNA and CDR2 is YSLEER. The CDR3 DNA sequence: TGCGCCAGCAGCCAAGTGGACAGGGGGGACACTGAAGCTTTCTTT. It yields the protein CASSQVDRGDTEAFF.

This clone has ten or more counts. The chain links TRBV6-5 to TRBJ1-3, with a possible D match to TRBD1 (6 bases). This CDR3 spans 14 amino acids. Looked up from germline, CDR1 is MNHEY and CDR2 is SVGAGI. V was cut by 8 bases and J by 2 bases, with 13 bases left in between. The CDR3 is CASGDQGTGNTIYF. The CDR3 DNA is TGTGCCAGCGGGGATCAGGGGACTGGAAACACCATATATTTT.

The chain employs TRBV18 and TRBJ1-2; D call uncertain. The CDR3 extends over 16 amino acids. V was cut by 2 bases and J by 0 bases, with 13 bases left in between. Looked up from germline, CDR1 is KGHSH and CDR2 is LQKENI. The CDR3 protein is CASSPAAEWTNYGYTF. In nucleotides, the CDR3 is TGTGCCAGCTCACCAGCGGCAGAATGGACTAACTATGGCTACACCTTC. The entire variable domain, with the rest obtained from reference TRBV18 and TRBJ1-2, is as follows: NAGVMQNPRHLVRRRGQEARLRCSPMKGHSHVYWYRQLPEEGLKFMVYLQKENIIDESGMPKERFSAEFPKEGPSILRIQQVVRGDSAAYFCASSPAAEWTNYGYTFGSGTRLTVV.

This chain connects TRBV27 to TRBJ1-4; TRBD1 might be the D (6 bases). The CDR3 consists of 14 residues. CDR1 MNHEY and CDR2 SMNVEV come from the germline V gene (reference sequence). V was pared by 5 bases and J by 8 bases, with 15 bases between. CDR3 nucleotides: TGTGCCAGCAGTGCTTGGGACACCGTAGAAAAACTGTTTTTT. Its protein is CASSAWDTVEKLFF.

The genes are TRBV4-3 and TRBJ2-1; tentatively, D is TRBD1 (7 bases). The CDR3 length is 17 residues. Germline V lookup: CDR1 LGHNA, CDR2 YSLEER. Trimming removed 0 bases at V and 6 bases at J, with 18 bases between. The CDR3 here is CASSQDLRSGGINEQFF. Written as DNA, the CDR3 is TGCGCCAGCAGCCAAGATCTTAGGTCAGGGGGGATCAATGAGCAGTTCTTC.

The V and J genes are TRBV2 and TRBJ2-6; 8 bases are a match to TRBD1. The CDR3 sequence is 18 residues long. Trimming cost V 3 bases and J 3 bases; bases outside gene matches: 10. Germline-derived CDR1 and CDR2 are SNHLY and FYNNEI. The CDR3 nucleotides read TGTGCCAGCAGTGAGAGGGGCAGGGGGCTTCTTGGGGCCAACGTCCTGACTTTC. Amino acids: CASSERGRGLLGANVLTF. Supplemented by reference TRBV2 and TRBJ2-6, the full variable domain reads EPEVTQTPSHQVTQMGQEVILRCVPISNHLYFYWYRQILGQKVEFLVSFYNNEISEKSEIFDDQFSVERPDGSNFTLKIRSTKLEDSAMYFCASSERGRGLLGANVLTFGAGSRLTVL.

In DNA, the CDR3 is TGTGCCAGCAGCAGAGCGGGGGAGACCCAGTACTTC. Translation gives CASSRAGETQYF. The chain joins TRBV5-6 to TRBJ2-5; 7 bases line up with TRBD2. The CDR3 runs to 12 residues. Trimming took 4 bases from V and 5 from J; bases not matched to a gene: 2. Germline values: CDR1 SGHDT, CDR2 YYEEEE.

The chain has TRBV28 and TRBJ1-3; 8 bases map to TRBD1. CDR1 is MDHEN and CDR2 is SYDVKM in the germline V gene. The CDR3 loop spans 17 amino acids. Trimming took 4 bases from V and 0 from J; bases not matched to a gene: 8. In nucleotides, the CDR3 is TGTGCCAGCAGTTCCTGGACAGGGTTAAGCTCTGGAAACACCATATATTTT. Translated, it gives CASSSWTGLSSGNTIYF.

This clone was recorded a few times. The chain recombines TRBV4-2 with TRBJ2-1; 10 nucleotides match TRBD2. Germline values: CDR1 LGHNA, CDR2 YNFKEQ. CDR3 size: 16 residues. Losses at the gene ends were 0 bases for V and 8 bases for J; bases not matched to a gene: 7. The CDR3: CASSQDGSSGSDEQFF. The CDR3 bases are TGTGCCAGCAGCCAAGACGGCTCTAGCGGGAGCGATGAGCAGTTCTTC.

The chain recombines TRBV3-1 (or the pseudogene TRBV3-2) with TRBJ2-1, with TRBD2 identical over 10 bases. The J segment lost 5 bases and the V segment lost 0 bases, leaving 4 bases of the junction unmatched. This CDR3 is 16 amino acids long. Germline lookup yields CDR1 LGHDT and CDR2 YNNKEL (reference sequence). The CDR3 coding sequence is TGTGCCAGCAGCCAAGATTCTAGCGGGAGAAACAATGAGCAGTTCTTC. Translated, it gives CASSQDSSGRNNEQFF.

This clone turned up a few times. The chain joins TRBV28 to TRBJ1-1; D possibly corresponds to TRBD1 (6 bases). The CDR3 consists of 14 residues. V was cut by 3 bases and J by 0 bases, with 8 bases left in between. Germline V gene data show CDR1 as MDHEN and CDR2 as SYDVKM. CDR3 DNA: TGTGCCAGCAGTTTTGGACAGCTGAACACTGAAGCTTTCTTT. Translation gives CASSFGQLNTEAFF.

The J gene is TRBJ1-1, the V gene TRBV6-5; D is unresolved. This CDR3 is 13 amino acids long. Germline V CDR1 and CDR2: MNHEY, SVGAGI. Trimming took off 5 bases at V and 0 bases at J, with 7 bases between the two ends. CDR3 sequence (DNA): TGTGCCAGCAGTCAGGATTTGAACACTGAAGCTTTCTTT. It yields the protein CASSQDLNTEAFF.

The V and J genes are TRBV19 and TRBJ2-6; a possible D gene is TRBD1 (6 bases). The CDR3 sequence is 16 residues long. In germline, CDR1 is LNHDA, CDR2 SQIVND (reference sequence). The V end was cut by 3 bases, the J end by 1 base, with 10 bases between. The CDR3 loop reads CASSMIRGSGANVLTF. In DNA form, the CDR3 reads TGTGCCAGTAGTATGATTAGGGGGTCTGGGGCCAACGTCCTGACTTTC.

This clone was observed a handful of times. The chain recombines TRBV7-2 with TRBJ1-1, with TRBD1 matching over 7 bases. J gave up 1 base and V 4 bases, and 3 bases lay outside the gene matches. CDR3 length: 14 residues. CDR1 is SGHTA and CDR2 is FQGNSA in the germline V gene. The CDR3 here is CASSYRQGNTEAFF. The CDR3 region has the DNA TGTGCCAGCAGCTACCGACAGGGGAACACTGAAGCTTTCTTT.

The chain recombines TRBV4-3 with TRBJ1-5; perhaps TRBD1 as D (5 bases). In germline, CDR1 is LGHNA, CDR2 YSLEER. The CDR3 extends over 14 amino acids. The ends were cut back, 5 bases at V and 4 bases at J, with 12 bases in the middle. Here the CDR3 DNA reads TGCGCCAGCAGCTTTCGACAGCTGAATCAGCCCCAGCATTTT. Its translation is CASSFRQLNQPQHF.

The chain links TRBV10-2 to TRBJ2-1; a possible D gene is TRBD2 (5 bases). The CDR3 loop spans 14 amino acids. Germline CDR1 reads WSHSY; CDR2 reads SAAADI. Trimming removed 4 bases from V and 4 bases from J, with 11 bases in between. CDR3: CASSVFAGYNEQFF. DNA of the CDR3: TGCGCCAGCAGTGTCTTTGCGGGTTACAATGAGCAGTTCTTC.

This clone was counted once. The chain joins TRBV28 to TRBJ1-4, with D unresolved. Germline CDR1 is MDHEN and CDR2 is SYDVKM. V dropped 6 bases and J dropped 13 bases, with 12 bases sitting between them. CDR3 length: 11 amino acids. This CDR3 is CASRKNGRLFF. In DNA form, the CDR3 reads TGTGCCAGCAGGAAAAACGGGAGACTGTTTTTT.

About this clone: This CDR3 is also generated by other DNA sequences in the sample. The CDR3 DNA is TGTGCCAGCAGTCTGAGCACAGATACGCAGTATTTT. Amino acid sequence: CASSLSTDTQYF. The chain carries TRBV2 and TRBJ2-3; unclear D gene. Looked up from germline, CDR1 is SNHLY and CDR2 is FYNNEI. CDR3 length: 12 amino acids. With 5 bases removed from V and 0 bases from J, the gap between germline ends came to 3 bases.